Sequencing of this T cell receptor (beta chain) was carried out in a study of OX40 agonist ivuxolimab in advanced cancers. Background on the study: Dose-escalation patients suffered from hepatocellular carcinoma, melanoma, renal cell or head and neck cancer.

The method was immunoSEQ multiplex PCR; TCRdb's version includes in-frame clones alone and lacks a portion of them. The sample has 65,000 to 95,000 clones, 83% seen once. After removal of 6 bases from V and 4 bases from J, the junction contained 13 bases not matched to a gene. Germline CDR1 reads WSHSY; CDR2 reads SAAADI. This CDR3 is built from 16 residues. For this clone: Its antigen remains unidentified.

General study findings and limits: The study found that CD8+ T cells averaged more expanded clones than CD4+.

The rearrangement joins TRBV10-2 to TRBJ1-1, with TRBD1 matching over 8 bases. This TCR was sampled from an adult with an advanced solid tumor such as melanoma, head and neck, liver or kidney cancer. Here the sequenced sample was CD4+ or CD8+ T cells sorted from blood, taken in a trial of the OX40 agonist ivuxolimab. For the CDR3, the DNA is TGCGCCAGCAGATCGGGGACAGGAAGTTTCGGCACTGAAGCTTTCTTT. Translation gives CASRSGTGSFGTEAFF.